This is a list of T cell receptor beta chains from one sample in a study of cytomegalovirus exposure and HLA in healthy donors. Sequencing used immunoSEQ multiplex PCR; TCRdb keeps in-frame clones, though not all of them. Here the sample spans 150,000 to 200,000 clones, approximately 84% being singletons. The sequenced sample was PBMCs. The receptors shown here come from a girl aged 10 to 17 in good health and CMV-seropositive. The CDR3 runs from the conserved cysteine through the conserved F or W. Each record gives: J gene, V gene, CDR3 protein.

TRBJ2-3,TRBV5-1,CASSLYGTDTDTQYF
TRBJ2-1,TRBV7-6,CASSSGAGTGTGEQFF
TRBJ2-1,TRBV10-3,CAISESAGGPDDEQFF
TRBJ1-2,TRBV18,CASSPRGSSYGYTF
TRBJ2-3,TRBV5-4,CASSLGGTDTQYF
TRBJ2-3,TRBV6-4,CASSDGTSGTDTQYF
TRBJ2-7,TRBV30,CAWGGQGAREQYF
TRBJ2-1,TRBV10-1,CASSPSGGVGKEQFF
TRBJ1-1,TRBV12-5,CASGLRVMNTEAFF
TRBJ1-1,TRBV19,CASSILRRDMNTEAFF
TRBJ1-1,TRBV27,CASSLSGTVGATEAFF
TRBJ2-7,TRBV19,CASSPTGIYYEQYF
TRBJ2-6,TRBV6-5,CASSPTASILLTF
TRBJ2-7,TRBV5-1,CASSLIGTSGYYEQYF
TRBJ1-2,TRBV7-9,CASSPSQTGPDGYTF
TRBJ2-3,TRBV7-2,CASSTRQGAVDTQYF
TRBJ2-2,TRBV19,CASSPSGTRGTGELFF
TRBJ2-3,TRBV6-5,CASSTQVWGTDTQYF
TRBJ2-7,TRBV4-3,CASSRLGSQGEQYF
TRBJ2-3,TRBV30,CACFRDSDTQYF
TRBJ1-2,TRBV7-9,CASSSSVPGQAPGLYGYTF
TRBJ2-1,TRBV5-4,CASSYQGSYNEQFF
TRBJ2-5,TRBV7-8,CASSTLAGEGETQYF
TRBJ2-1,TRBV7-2,CASSLASVTYNEQFF
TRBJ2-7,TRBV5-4,CASSLGQGKSGYEQYF
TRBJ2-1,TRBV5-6,CASRLVAGEKNEQFF
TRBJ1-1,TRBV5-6,CASSPIYRTAINTEAFF
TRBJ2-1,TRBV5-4,CASSLLLAGGYNEQFF
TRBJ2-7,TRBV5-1,CASSYLADSYEQYF
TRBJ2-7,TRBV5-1,CASSFAGGNYEQYF
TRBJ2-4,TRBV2,CASRAGTGSLSAKNIQYF
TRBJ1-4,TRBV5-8,CASSLVSHAGKLFF
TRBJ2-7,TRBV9,CASSVGGQGLYEQYF
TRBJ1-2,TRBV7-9,CASSLVDRRFYGYTF
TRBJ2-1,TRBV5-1,CASSSLTSLRDEQFF
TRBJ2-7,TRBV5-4,CASSDRLAGPLEQYF
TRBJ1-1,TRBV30,CAWAGGAEAFF
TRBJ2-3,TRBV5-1,CASSISGLNTQYF
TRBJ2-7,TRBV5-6,CASSVSYEQYF
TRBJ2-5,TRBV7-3,CASSSPSFPETQYF
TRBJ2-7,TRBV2,CASSPGTGWYEQYF
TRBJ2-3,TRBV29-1,CSIRLAGGTDTQYF
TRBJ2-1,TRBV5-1,CASSLESGTVVEQFF
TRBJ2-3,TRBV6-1,CASSDRASTDTQYF
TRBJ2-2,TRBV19,CASSIKLDSGELFF
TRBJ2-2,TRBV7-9,CASSLGQGIGELFF
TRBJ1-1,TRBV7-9,CASRTGFTEAFF
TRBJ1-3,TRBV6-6,CASREQRNSGNTIYF
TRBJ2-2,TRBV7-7,CASSLVSLASTGELFF
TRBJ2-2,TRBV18,CASSPPTGEELFF
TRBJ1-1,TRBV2,CASSERGTIYLF
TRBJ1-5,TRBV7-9,CASSVDEREPQHF
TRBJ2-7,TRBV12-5,CASGFGGGSYEQYF
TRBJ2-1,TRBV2,CASRESEAYNEQFF